The 25 T cell receptor beta chains reported below all come from one sample, sequenced in a study of beta chain features in type 1 diabetes. General study results and limits: There was a moderate but significant shortening of TCRB CDR3s in all four CD4+ subsets of Type 1 diabetes patients.

The authors reverse transcribed all of the isolated RNA, so sequencing captured expressed TCRB transcripts. Sequencing was performed with immunoSEQ multiplex PCR; in TCRdb, only in-frame clones are kept and a portion is missing. This table holds over 150,000 clones, 6.5% to 8.5% found once. Their specific antigens are unknown. Sequencing was done on a sample of central memory CD4+ T cells from blood. These TCRs come from a woman under 30 with type 1 diabetes.

This clone has a count of ten or more. For the CDR3, the DNA is TGTGCCAGCAGCAAAGTAGCCCAGGGGTTTAACACCGGGGAGCTGTTTTTT. Its protein is CASSKVAQGFNTGELFF. The chain employs TRBV21-1 and TRBJ2-2; TRBD1 is taken as the D call from the table, unchecked against the DNA. TRBV21-1 is classified as a pseudogene. The CDR3 has 17 residues.

The chain recombines TRBV20-1 with TRBJ2-7, with D perhaps matching TRBD1 (6 bases). The V gene lost 5 bases and the J gene lost 6 bases, with 11 bases spanning the gap. CDR1 is DFQATT and CDR2 is SNEGSKA in the germline V gene (reference sequence). The CDR3 is 11 residues long. CDR3: CSARQGIEQYF. The CDR3 coding sequence is TGCAGTGCTCGGCAGGGGATCGAGCAGTACTTC.

The sample holds a few counts of this clone. The chain links TRBV4-1 to TRBJ2-2; 12 nucleotides align to TRBD2. Trimming at V came to 2 bases and at J to 7 bases, leaving 5 bases not matched to a gene. The CDR3 totals 16 residues. Germline V gene lookup returns CDR1 MGHRA and CDR2 YSYEKL. CDR3 amino acids: CASSQLTSGSGGELFF. CDR3 sequence (DNA): TGCGCCAGCAGCCAATTGACTAGCGGGAGTGGCGGGGAGCTGTTTTTT.

V and J are TRBV7-3 and TRBJ2-5; TRBD1 is a possible D gene (5 bases). The germline V and J ends were trimmed by 2 bases and 4 bases, with 11 bases remaining between them. Germline CDR1 is SGHTA and CDR2 is FQGTGA. The CDR3 totals 14 residues. The CDR3 coding sequence is TGTGCCAGCAGCTTACCCAGGGTTGGAGAGACCCAGTACTTC. Residues: CASSLPRVGETQYF.

This clone was picked up many times. This chain joins TRBV19 and TRBJ2-7, with 14 positions matching TRBD2. Germline V gene data show CDR1 as LNHDA and CDR2 as SQIVND (reference sequence). Trimming took 9 bases from V and 6 from J; bases not matched to a gene: 13. The CDR3 is 16 amino acids. The CDR3 DNA is TGTGCCAGCCGACCCTGGGGACTAGCGGGAGCAAGCGAGCAGTACTTC. Protein: CASRPWGLAGASEQYF.

The chain uses TRBV18 and TRBJ2-7; D perhaps matches TRBD1 (5 bases). Trimming removed 2 bases from V and 2 bases from J, with 13 bases in between. The CDR3 sequence is 15 residues long. CDR1 and CDR2 from the germline V gene are KGHSH and LQKENI. This CDR3 reads CASSPSSRGPYEQYF. As DNA, the CDR3 is TGTGCCAGCTCACCATCTTCAAGGGGCCCCTACGAGCAGTACTTC.

The table lists this clone with a few counts. The chain couples TRBV7-8 to TRBJ1-2; no firm D call. The ends were cut back, 2 bases at V and 6 bases at J, with 10 bases in the middle. Per the germline V gene, CDR1 is SGHVS and CDR2 is FQNEAQ. This CDR3 has 13 residues. CDR3 amino acids: CASSLIAGNGYTF. The CDR3 DNA follows: TGTGCCAGCAGCTTAATTGCGGGGAATGGCTACACCTTC.

This clone has only a few counts. The CDR3 region is CASSWDRGREQYF. The CDR3 coding sequence is TGTGCCAGCAGTTGGGACAGGGGGCGCGAGCAGTACTTC. J is TRBJ2-7 and V is TRBV7-2; 12 nucleotides align to TRBD1. V lost 6 bases and J lost 6; bases outside the gene matches: 3. CDR3 size: 13 residues. Germline CDR1 SGHTA, CDR2 FQGNSA.

This clone turned up a few times. CDR3 DNA: TGTGCCAGCAGTTACTCCGGGATCAATGAGCAGTTCTTC. It specifies CASSYSGINEQFF. The chain couples TRBV6-5 to TRBJ2-1; D might be TRBD2 (5 bases). CDR3 length equals 13 residues. V lost 0 bases and J lost 6, with 6 bases in between. Looked up from germline, CDR1 is MNHEY and CDR2 is SVGAGI.

This clone was counted only a few times. The CDR3 bases are TGTGCCAGCAGCTTAGGATACAGGGGTGGCTACACCTTC. Its translation: CASSLGYRGGYTF. This sequence joins TRBV11-3 and TRBJ1-2; 7 positions agree with TRBD1. Trimming took 1 base from V and 7 from J; bases not matched to a gene: 3. Germline V gene data show CDR1 as SGHNT and CDR2 as YENEEA. This CDR3 contains 13 residues.

The chain employs TRBV5-6 and TRBJ2-5, with D perhaps TRBD2 (5 bases). The germline CDR1 and CDR2 sequences are SGHDT and YYEEEE. The CDR3 consists of 15 residues. Trimming took 3 bases from V and 5 from J, leaving 17 bases between them. The CDR3 coding sequence is TGTGCCAGCAGCTCAAGGAATTGGCCGGGGGAGACCCAGTACTTC. It specifies CASSSRNWPGETQYF.

This chain joins TRBV6-5 and TRBJ1-1; possibly TRBD1 for D (5 bases). The V gene's germline CDR1 is MNHEY and CDR2 SVGAGI. The ends were cut back, 5 bases at V and 9 bases at J, with 16 bases in the middle. The CDR3 is 13 amino acids. CDR3 sequence reads: CASSPSGGGKAFF. The CDR3 region has the DNA TGTGCCAGCAGTCCCTCTGGCGGGGGTAAAGCTTTCTTT.

This clone was detected only a few times. V and J are TRBV4-1 and TRBJ2-7; TRBD2 matches 12 bases. CDR3 length: 15 amino acids. Germline V CDR1 and CDR2: MGHRA, YSYEKL. V was clipped by 5 bases and J by 4 bases; unmatched bases: 6. The CDR3 sequence is CASSYGLAGSYEQYF. In DNA form, the CDR3 reads TGCGCCAGCAGCTACGGACTAGCGGGATCGTACGAGCAGTACTTC.

A word on this clone: Other DNA sequences within the sample encode an identical CDR3. V is TRBV4-3 and J is TRBJ2-3, with unresolved D. In germline, CDR1 is LGHNA, CDR2 YSLEER. This CDR3 is 14 amino acids long. Trimming shortened V by 0 bases and J by 2 bases, and 6 bases separated the two germline ends. CDR3: CASSQDRDTDTQYF. The CDR3 region has the DNA TGCGCCAGCAGCCAAGATCGAGACACAGATACGCAGTATTTT.

The chain combines TRBV5-6 with TRBJ2-3; possible D gene TRBD2, 6 bases. The germline gives CDR1 SGHDT, CDR2 YYEEEE. The CDR3 is 15 residues long. Between the trimmed V and J ends, which lost 4 bases and 6 bases, there was a span of 18 bases. For the CDR3, the DNA is TGTGCCAGCAGCGGGACGGGAGCCCCGGAGGATACGCAGTATTTT. This sequence encodes CASSGTGAPEDTQYF.

The chain recombines TRBV30 with TRBJ2-7, with 12 bases aligning to TRBD2. CDR3 length equals 16 residues. V dropped 1 base and J dropped 9; count of bases not matched to a gene: 13. The germline V gene encodes CDR1 GTSNPN and CDR2 SVGIG (reference sequence). The CDR3 DNA is TGTGCCTGGAGTGCATCCGGGGCTAGCGGGAGGGCGGTGCAGTACTTC. Translating it yields CAWSASGASGRAVQYF. The full variable domain, in which reference TRBV30 and TRBJ2-7 provide the parts outside the CDR3, is SQTIHQWPATLVQPVGSPLSLECTVEGTSNPNLYWYRQAAGRGLQLLFYSVGIGQISSEVPQNLSASRPQDRQFILSSKKLLLSDSGFYLCAWSASGASGRAVQYFGPGTRLTVT.

This clone came up a few times. This sequence joins TRBV6-5 and TRBJ2-3; the D gene is possibly TRBD1 (5 bases). The CDR3 consists of 15 residues. Trimming shortened V by 9 bases and J by 0 bases, and 16 bases separated the two germline ends. In germline, CDR1 is MNHEY, CDR2 SVGAGI. CDR3 in amino acids: CASSLLGVSTDTQYF. The CDR3 DNA sequence: TGTGCCAGTTCCCTCTTAGGGGTGAGCACAGATACGCAGTATTTT.

The rearrangement links TRBV28 to TRBJ1-1; TRBD1 aligns across 7 bases. Trimming at V came to 3 bases and at J to 7 bases, leaving 2 bases not matched to a gene. The germline V gene has CDR1 MDHEN and CDR2 SYDVKM. This CDR3 contains 12 residues. The CDR3 DNA sequence: TGTGCCAGCAGTTTGACAGGGCTTGAAGCTTTCTTT. It translates to CASSLTGLEAFF.

This clone was seen a few times. This sequence joins TRBV5-1 and TRBJ2-1; weak D call: TRBD2 (6 bases). V was trimmed by 8 bases and J by 5 bases, leaving 8 bases between them. Germline V gene sequence: CDR1 SGHRS, CDR2 YFSETQ. This CDR3 contains 11 residues. This chain's CDR3 is CARGLHNEQFF. CDR3 coding DNA: TGCGCCAGGGGACTTCACAATGAGCAGTTCTTC.

For the CDR3, the DNA is TGTGCCAGCAGACAGACAGGGAACACTGAAGCTTTCTTT. As protein: CASRQTGNTEAFF. The chain is built from TRBV13 and TRBJ1-1; perhaps TRBD1 as D (6 bases). Trimming removed 6 bases at V and 1 base at J, with 9 bases between. Germline CDR1 is PRHDT and CDR2 is FYEKMQ (reference sequence). This CDR3 comprises 13 residues.

The chain has TRBV5-4 and TRBJ2-3, with TRBD1 matching 12 bases. The junction had 5 bases not matched to a gene; V was cut back by 7 bases and J by 5 bases. Germline lookup yields CDR1 SGHNT and CDR2 YYREEE (reference sequence). This CDR3 comprises 14 residues. CDR3 region: CASGTGGGGDTQYF. CDR3 DNA: TGTGCCAGCGGGACAGGGGGCGGGGGAGATACGCAGTATTTT.

This clone was counted between two and nine times. This chain uses TRBV7-6 with TRBJ2-6; weak D call: TRBD1 (5 bases). The CDR3 loop spans 16 amino acids. Trimming left V 5 bases short and J 0 bases short, with 11 bases between. Per germline, CDR1 SGHVS and CDR2 FNYEAQ. CDR3 protein: CASSLQTASGANVLTF. In nucleotides, the CDR3 is TGTGCCAGCAGCCTCCAGACAGCCTCTGGGGCCAACGTCCTGACTTTC.

A few counts support this clone. The chain links TRBV29-1 to TRBJ1-2; D is perhaps TRBD1 (5 bases). Between the trimmed V and J ends, which lost 0 bases and 3 bases, there was a span of 14 bases. From germline, CDR1 is SQVTM and CDR2 ANQGSEA. CDR3 length equals 15 residues. CDR3 in DNA: TGCAGCGTTGAAGATTCAGCGGGAGGGGACTATGGCTACACCTTC. The encoded protein is CSVEDSAGGDYGYTF.

The V and J genes are TRBV9 and TRBJ2-7, with 7 bases identical to TRBD2. CDR3 length: 16 amino acids. The trim removed 4 bases at V and 2 bases at J, leaving 12 bases unmatched. CDR1 SGDLS and CDR2 YYNGEE come from the germline V gene. CDR3: CASSTRTGGPPYEQYF. CDR3 DNA: TGTGCCAGCAGCACCCGAACGGGGGGACCTCCCTACGAGCAGTACTTC.

The J gene is TRBJ2-1, the V gene TRBV4-2; D perhaps matches TRBD2 (6 bases). The V end lost 1 base, the J end lost 7 bases, and 11 bases lay between the germline ends. Germline CDR1 is LGHNA and CDR2 is YNFKEQ. The CDR3 totals 14 residues. The CDR3 coding sequence is TGTGCCAGCAGCCAAGGAGCAGGAGGGAATGAGCAGTTCTTC. Translated: CASSQGAGGNEQFF.